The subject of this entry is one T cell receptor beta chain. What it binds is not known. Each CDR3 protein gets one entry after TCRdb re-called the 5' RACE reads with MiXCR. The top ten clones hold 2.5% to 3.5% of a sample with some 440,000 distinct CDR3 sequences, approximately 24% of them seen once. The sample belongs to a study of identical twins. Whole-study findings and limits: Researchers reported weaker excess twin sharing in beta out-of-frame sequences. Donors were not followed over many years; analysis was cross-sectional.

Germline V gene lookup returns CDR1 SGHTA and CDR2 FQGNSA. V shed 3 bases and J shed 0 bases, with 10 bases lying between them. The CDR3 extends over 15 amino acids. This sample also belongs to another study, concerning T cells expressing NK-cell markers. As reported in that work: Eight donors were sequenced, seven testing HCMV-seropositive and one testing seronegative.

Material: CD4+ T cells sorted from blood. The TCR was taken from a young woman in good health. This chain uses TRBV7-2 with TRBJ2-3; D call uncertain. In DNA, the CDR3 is TGTGCCAGCAGCTTTCGACCGCCGAGCACAGATACGCAGTATTTT. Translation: CASSFRPPSTDTQYF.